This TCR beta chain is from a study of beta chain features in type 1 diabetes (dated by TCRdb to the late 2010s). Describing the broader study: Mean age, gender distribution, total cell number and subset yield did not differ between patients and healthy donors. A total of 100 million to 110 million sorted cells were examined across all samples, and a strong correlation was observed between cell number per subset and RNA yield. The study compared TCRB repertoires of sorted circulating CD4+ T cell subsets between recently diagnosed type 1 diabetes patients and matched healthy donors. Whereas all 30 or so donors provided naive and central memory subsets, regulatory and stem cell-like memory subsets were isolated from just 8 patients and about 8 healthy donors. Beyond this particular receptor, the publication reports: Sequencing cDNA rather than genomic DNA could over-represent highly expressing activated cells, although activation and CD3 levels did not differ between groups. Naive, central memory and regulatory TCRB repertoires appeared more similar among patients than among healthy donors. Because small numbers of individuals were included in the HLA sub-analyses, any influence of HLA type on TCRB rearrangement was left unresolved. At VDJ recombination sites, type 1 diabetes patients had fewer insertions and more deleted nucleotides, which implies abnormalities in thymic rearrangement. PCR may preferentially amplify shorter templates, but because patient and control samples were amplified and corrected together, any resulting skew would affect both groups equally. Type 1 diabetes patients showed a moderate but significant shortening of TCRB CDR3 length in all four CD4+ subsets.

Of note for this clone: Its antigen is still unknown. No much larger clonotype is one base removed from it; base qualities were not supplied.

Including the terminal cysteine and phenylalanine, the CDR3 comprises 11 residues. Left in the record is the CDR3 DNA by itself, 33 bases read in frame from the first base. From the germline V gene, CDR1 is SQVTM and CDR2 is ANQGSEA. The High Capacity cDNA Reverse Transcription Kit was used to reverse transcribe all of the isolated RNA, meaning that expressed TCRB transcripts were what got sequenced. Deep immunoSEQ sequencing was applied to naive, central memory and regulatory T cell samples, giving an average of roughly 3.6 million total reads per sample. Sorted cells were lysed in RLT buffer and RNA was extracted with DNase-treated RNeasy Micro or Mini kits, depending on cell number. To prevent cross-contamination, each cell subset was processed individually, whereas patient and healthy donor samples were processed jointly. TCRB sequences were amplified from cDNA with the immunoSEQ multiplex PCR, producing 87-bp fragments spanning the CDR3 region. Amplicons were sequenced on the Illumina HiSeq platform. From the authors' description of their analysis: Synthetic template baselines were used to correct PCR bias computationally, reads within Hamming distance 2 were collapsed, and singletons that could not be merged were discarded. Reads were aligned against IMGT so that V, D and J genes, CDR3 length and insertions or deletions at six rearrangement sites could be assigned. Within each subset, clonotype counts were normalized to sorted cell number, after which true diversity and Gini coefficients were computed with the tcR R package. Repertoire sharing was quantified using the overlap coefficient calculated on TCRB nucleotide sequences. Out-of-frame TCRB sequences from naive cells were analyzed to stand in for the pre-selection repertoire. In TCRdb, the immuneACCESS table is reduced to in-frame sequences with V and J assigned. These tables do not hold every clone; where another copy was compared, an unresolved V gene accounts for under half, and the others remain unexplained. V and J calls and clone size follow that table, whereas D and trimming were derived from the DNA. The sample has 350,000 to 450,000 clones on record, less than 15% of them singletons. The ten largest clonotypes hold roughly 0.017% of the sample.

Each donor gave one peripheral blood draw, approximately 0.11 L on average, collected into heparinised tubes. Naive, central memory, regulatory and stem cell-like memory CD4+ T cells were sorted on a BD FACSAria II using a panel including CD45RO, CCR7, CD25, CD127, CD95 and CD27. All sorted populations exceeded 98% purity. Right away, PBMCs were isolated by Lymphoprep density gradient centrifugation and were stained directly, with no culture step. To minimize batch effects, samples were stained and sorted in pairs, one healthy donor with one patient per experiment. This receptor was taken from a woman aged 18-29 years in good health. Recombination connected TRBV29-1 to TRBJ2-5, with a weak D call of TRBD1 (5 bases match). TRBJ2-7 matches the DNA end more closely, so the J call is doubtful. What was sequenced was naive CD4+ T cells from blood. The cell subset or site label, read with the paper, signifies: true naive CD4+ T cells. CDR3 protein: CSVGHLYEQYF. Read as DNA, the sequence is TGCAGCGTCGGACACCTTTACGAGCAGTACTTC.